This T cell receptor beta chain is drawn from a study of blood T cell repertoires in COVID-19. The method was immunoSEQ multiplex PCR; TCRdb's version includes in-frame clones alone and lacks a portion of them. The data contain approximately 100,000 clones, roughly 69% of them singletons. Trimming left V 3 bases short and J 6 bases short, with 7 bases between. The CDR3 runs 12 residues. Germline CDR1 and CDR2: LNHNV and YYDKDF (reference sequence). Sequencing was done on a sample of peripheral blood. The receptor comes from a man older than 75 with acute or convalescent COVID-19. The V and J genes are TRBV15 and TRBJ2-3; D is perhaps TRBD2 (5 bases). The CDR3 DNA follows: TGTGCCACCAGCAGGGAGCGGGATACGCAGTATTTT. This encodes CATSRERDTQYF.